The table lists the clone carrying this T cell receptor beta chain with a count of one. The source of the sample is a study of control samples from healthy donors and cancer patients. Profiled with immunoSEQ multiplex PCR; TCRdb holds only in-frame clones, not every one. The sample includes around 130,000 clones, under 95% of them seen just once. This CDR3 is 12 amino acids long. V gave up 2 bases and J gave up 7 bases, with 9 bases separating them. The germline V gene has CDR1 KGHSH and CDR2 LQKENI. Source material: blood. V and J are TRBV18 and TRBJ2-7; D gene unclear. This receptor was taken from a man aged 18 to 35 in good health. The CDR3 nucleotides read TGTGCCAGCTCACCATCCTCCGAGGAGCAGTACTTC. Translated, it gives CASSPSSEEQYF.